This is a list of T cell receptor beta chains from one sample in a study of cytomegalovirus exposure and HLA in healthy donors. TCRdb keeps only in-frame clones here, not all; method: immunoSEQ multiplex PCR. The sample has about 270,000 clones; under 80% are singletons. The sample was PBMCs. These receptors were collected from a female donor in good health and CMV-seronegative. CDR3s include the opening cysteine and the closing phenylalanine or tryptophan. D genes are given only for firm matches. Some rows mark clone size as missing; the rest say once, few, many or name a class of expanded clone.

>-|TRBD2|TRBV5-1|TRBJ2-1
CASSLGRGLAGENEQFF
TGCGCCAGCAGCTTAGGTCGGGGACTAGCGGGAGAGAATGAGCAGTTCTTC
>few|TRBD2|TRBV4-1|TRBJ2-1
CASSQVGLAHNEQFF
TGCGCCAGCAGCCAAGTAGGACTAGCCCACAATGAGCAGTTCTTC
>-|TRBD1|TRBV18|TRBJ2-2
CASSPQQGSANTGELFF
TGTGCCAGCTCACCGCAACAGGGGTCAGCGAACACCGGGGAGCTGTTTTTT
>-|-|TRBV28|TRBJ2-7
CASSSGGSGYYEQYF
TGTGCCAGCAGTTCCGGCGGTAGCGGTTACTACGAGCAGTACTTC
>-|-|TRBV11-2|TRBJ1-6
CASGRENYNSPLHF
TGTGCCAGCGGCAGGGAAAACTATAATTCACCCCTCCACTTT
>few|-|TRBV11-2|TRBJ1-2
CASSLDGLVYGYTF
TGTGCCAGCAGCTTAGATGGTCTAGTCTATGGCTACACCTTC
>-|-|TRBV7-9|TRBJ2-3
CASSLDQGGTQYF
TGTGCCAGCAGCTTAGATCAAGGAGGTACGCAGTATTTT
>few|TRBD2|TRBV7-9|TRBJ2-5
CASSLEGTRQETQYF
TGTGCCAGCAGCTTAGAAGGGACTAGACAAGAGACCCAGTACTTC
>-|TRBD1|TRBV6-1|TRBJ2-5
CASSAPGQGAGEQYF
TGTGCCAGCAGTGCTCCGGGACAGGGGGCCGGGGAGCAGTACTTC
>-|-|TRBV28|TRBJ2-6
CASSFQQGRSGANVLTF
TGTGCCAGCAGTTTTCAGCAGGGCCGGAGTGGGGCCAACGTCCTGACTTTC
>-|-|TRBV6-5|TRBJ2-7
CASSYSRGYEQYF
TGTGCCAGCAGTTACTCTAGGGGCTACGAGCAGTACTTC
>-|TRBD1|TRBV5-5|TRBJ2-3
CASSFARQGGTDTQYF
TGTGCCAGCAGCTTTGCGCGACAGGGCGGGACAGATACGCAGTATTTT
>-|-|TRBV7-6|TRBJ1-4
CASSPFTGKTNEKLFF
TGTGCCAGCAGCCCATTCACAGGGAAGACTAATGAAAAACTGTTTTTT
>once|TRBD2|TRBV19|TRBJ2-3
CASRTSGTDTQYF
TGTGCCAGTAGGACTAGCGGCACAGATACGCAGTATTTT
>-|-|TRBV6-5|TRBJ2-7
CASSYAGADPYEQYF
TGTGCCAGCAGTTACGCGGGGGCAGACCCCTACGAGCAGTACTTC
>-|-|TRBV19|TRBJ2-7
CASNIQGPSYEQYF
TGTGCCAGTAACATTCAGGGCCCCTCCTACGAGCAGTACTTC
>-|TRBD2|TRBV30|TRBJ2-3
CACKGLALTDTQYF
TGTGCCTGTAAAGGACTAGCGTTGACAGATACGCAGTATTTT
>-|TRBD1|TRBV14|TRBJ1-1
CASSPRGQGGTEAFF
TGTGCCAGCAGCCCGAGGGGACAGGGAGGGACTGAAGCTTTCTTT
>-|TRBD2|TRBV11-3|TRBJ2-1
CASSWGLAGLGSNEQFF
TGTGCCAGCAGCTGGGGACTAGCGGGACTAGGGTCCAATGAGCAGTTCTTC
>-|-|TRBV28|TRBJ1-1
CASSYRLNTEAFF
TGTGCCAGCAGTTACAGGCTGAACACTGAAGCTTTCTTT
>once|-|TRBV23-1|TRBJ2-1
CASTMGERTGLRSNEQFF
TGCGCCAGCACGATGGGGGAAAGAACGGGACTCCGGAGCAATGAGCAGTTCTTC
>-|-|TRBV2|TRBJ1-1
CASSLEKAAFF
-
>-|-|TRBV11-2|TRBJ1-2
CASTTVEGYGYTF
TGTGCCAGCACCACAGTGGAAGGCTATGGCTACACCTTC
>few|-|TRBV7-8|TRBJ2-1
CASSEEVGGYNEQFF
TGTGCCAGCAGCGAAGAGGTAGGGGGCTACAATGAGCAGTTCTTC
>-|TRBD1|TRBV5-6|TRBJ2-1
CASSVPGQGVRSYNEQFF
TGTGCCAGCAGCGTACCAGGACAGGGGGTAAGGTCATACAATGAGCAGTTCTTC
>-|-|TRBV2|TRBJ1-2
CASSVQGSYNYGYTF
TGTGCCAGCAGTGTCCAGGGCTCCTACAACTATGGCTACACCTTC
>-|TRBD2|TRBV6-5|TRBJ2-5
CASSPRLAGQETQYF
TGTGCCAGCAGTCCGAGACTAGCGGGGCAAGAGACCCAGTACTTC
>-|-|TRBV2|TRBJ1-1
CASTGSGRNTEAFF
TGTGCCAGCACGGGTAGCGGGCGGAACACTGAAGCTTTCTTT
>few|-|TRBV5-1|TRBJ2-7
CASSLGQNYEQYF
TGCGCCAGCAGTCTCGGACAGAACTACGAGCAGTACTTC
>-|TRBD1|TRBV18|TRBJ1-2
CASSDQGGAVYGYTF
TGTGCCAGCTCAGACCAAGGGGGCGCGGTGTATGGCTACACCTTC
>-|-|TRBV7-9|TRBJ2-7
CASSLGWAGDEQYF
TGTGCCAGCAGCCTAGGGTGGGCAGGTGACGAGCAGTACTTC
>-|TRBD2|TRBV9|TRBJ2-7
CASSVAVGGLYEQYF
TGTGCCAGCAGCGTAGCTGTGGGAGGGCTCTACGAGCAGTACTTC
>-|TRBD2|TRBV7-9|TRBJ2-1
CASETWTSQNEQFF
TGTGCTAGCGAGACCTGGACTAGCCAAAATGAGCAGTTCTTC
>-|TRBD2|TRBV7-2|TRBJ2-1
CASSFSRPSGTNEQFF
TGTGCCAGCAGCTTCTCCCGGCCTAGCGGGACCAATGAGCAGTTCTTC
>-|TRBD1|TRBV29-1|TRBJ2-5
CSAGQGAGEQYF
TGCAGCGCCGGACAGGGGGCGGGGGAGCAGTACTTC
>-|-|TRBV5-1|TRBJ2-5
CASSLGTDLGTQYF
TGCGCCAGCAGCTTAGGGACTGACCTCGGGACCCAGTACTTC
>-|-|TRBV7-8|TRBJ1-2
CASSSFGTGGNGYTF
TGTGCCAGCAGCTCTTTTGGGACCGGGGGGAATGGCTACACCTTC
>-|TRBD2|TRBV15|TRBJ2-7
CATSRGTSGYEQYF
TGTGCCACCAGCAGGGGGACTAGCGGCTACGAGCAGTACTTC
>few|TRBD1|TRBV6-5|TRBJ2-6
CASSSGQGSGANVLTF
TGTGCCAGCAGTTCCGGACAGGGGTCCGGGGCCAACGTCCTGACTTTC
>-|TRBD2|TRBV11-2|TRBJ2-1
CASSLVLSGLAPNEQFF
TGTGCCAGCAGCTTAGTACTTTCGGGACTAGCGCCCAATGAGCAGTTCTTC
>-|-|TRBV30|TRBJ2-5
CAWSRGGSQETQYF
TGTGCCTGGAGTAGGGGGGGCAGCCAAGAGACCCAGTACTTC